This T cell receptor beta chain was found in a study of response to subunit inactivated influenza vaccine. TCRdb redid the calling of the RT-PCR reads with MiXCR, one entry per CDR3 protein. The table shows fewer than 700,000 distinct CDR3 sequences, with approximately 12% occurring only once. Sequencing used PBMCs from blood, obtained roughly 6 weeks after vaccination. The TCR comes from a man aged 45-65 years who received an inactivated influenza vaccine.

The CDR3 DNA sequence: TGCAGTGCTGTACAACAGGGGGCAGAGGACACTGAAGCTTTCTTT. This translates into CSAVQQGAEDTEAFF. The chain links TRBV20-1 to TRBJ1-1; 9 nucleotides agree with TRBD1. The length of the CDR3 is 15 residues. V was clipped by 5 bases and J by 3 bases; unmatched bases: 10. Germline lookup yields CDR1 DFQATT and CDR2 SNEGSKA (reference sequence).